This T cell receptor beta chain is drawn from a study of molecular identifiers for immune sequencing clone quantification. Across the whole study: In the replicates, RNA derived from around 20,000 or 100,000 naive CD8 cells was divided into five parts, and four were sequenced.

Each CDR3 protein gets one entry after TCRdb re-called the PCR reads with MiXCR. The sample shows 400,000 to 600,000 distinct CDR3 sequences, 25% of them seen only once. The CDR3 loop spans 17 amino acids. Trimming cost V 3 bases and J 5 bases; bases outside gene matches: 12. CDR1 and CDR2 (germline): SGHDN, FVKESK. This clonotype was observed many times. The chain links TRBV14 to TRBJ2-4, with 8 bases matching TRBD1. The origin of this receptor is a human donor in good health. Some libraries in this study had Jurkat cell RNA spiked in. The sample consisted of naive CD8+ T cells from blood, with Jurkat cell RNA spiked in. Subset given: FACS-sorted CD8+CD4-CCR7+CD45RA+ naive T cells. DNA of the CDR3: TGTGCCAGCAGCCACATGACAGGGGCCCGAAGTGAAAACATTCAGTACTTC. Translating gives CASSHMTGARSENIQYF.